The source of this TCR beta chain is a study of T-cell reconstitution after alpha-beta-depleted transplantation in children. Using unique molecular identifiers, the investigators prepared the TCRbeta library. One entry per CDR3 protein, called by TCRdb with MiXCR from the PCR reads. The sample includes around 200,000 distinct CDR3 sequences, about 6.4% of them seen just once. Germline V gene data show CDR1 as LGHNA and CDR2 as YSLEER. The CDR3 runs to 15 residues. V was clipped by 4 bases and J by 7 bases, with 17 bases between them. This clonotype came up a few times. The starting material was PBMCs from the stem cell graft donor, obtained from the stem cell graft. The source of this sequence is a human donor who donated a stem cell graft to a child with Wiskott-Aldrich syndrome. This chain connects TRBV4-3 to TRBJ2-1, with D perhaps matching TRBD2 (5 bases). CDR3 coding DNA: TGCGCCAGCAGCCCGAATGCGGGTGGGAAGAATGAGCAGTTCTTC. It is translated as CASSPNAGGKNEQFF.